A selection of T cell receptor beta chains follows, all from one sample in a study of blood T cell repertoires in COVID-19. Generated by immunoSEQ multiplex PCR, the TCRdb table keeps only in-frame clones and is missing some. The sample carries 300,000 to 450,000 clones, 85% recorded once. The material sequenced was peripheral blood. Receptor source: a woman aged 18-29 years with acute or convalescent COVID-19. CDR3s include the opening cysteine and the closing phenylalanine or tryptophan. D genes are given only for firm matches. Only some rows state a clone size, as once, few, many or a class for expanded clones.

once,TRBV29-1,11,TRBJ1-2,-,TGCAGCGCCCCTGGGGCAGGGCACTACACCTTC,CSAPGAGHYTF
-,TRBV6-5,13,TRBJ1-5,-,TGTGCCAGCAGTTACAACAGTGATCAGCCCCAGCATTTT,CASSYNSDQPQHF
-,TRBV7-6,15,TRBJ1-1,-,TGTGCCAGCAGCCCGAGGGGAGGGCGGGGGACTGAAGCTTTCTTT,CASSPRGGRGTEAFF
once,TRBV5-1,14,TRBJ1-1,-,TGCGCCAGCAGCGCCGGGACACAGAACACTGAAGCTTTCTTT,CASSAGTQNTEAFF
few,TRBV7-9,16,TRBJ2-1,-,TGTGCCAGCAGCTTCTTGCTTGGAATGACATACAATGAGCAGTTCTTC,CASSFLLGMTYNEQFF
once,TRBV5-1,16,TRBJ2-1,TRBD2,TGCGCCAGCAGCTCTCAGCGGGAGGGCCGGAACAATGAGCAGTTCTTC,CASSSQREGRNNEQFF
once,TRBV19,13,TRBJ1-1,-,TGTGCCAGTAGCCCGGGGGAGAACACTGAAGCTTTCTTT,CASSPGENTEAFF
-,TRBV15,15,TRBJ1-2,TRBD1,TGTGCCACCAGCCCCGTCCGGGACAGCCTCTATGGCTACACCTTC,CATSPVRDSLYGYTF
-,TRBV5-1,16,TRBJ1-6,-,TGCGCCAGCAGCTTGGATCCACAGAGTGATAATTCACCCCTCCACTTT,CASSLDPQSDNSPLHF
-,TRBV5-6,16,TRBJ1-4,-,TGTGCCAGCAGCTTGGGATCGGGACTTGTAAATGAAAAACTGTTTTTT,CASSLGSGLVNEKLFF
-,TRBV28,16,TRBJ1-4,-,TGTGCCAGCAGCTGGTATAAAACAGGGTCGGACGAAAAACTGTTTTTT,CASSWYKTGSDEKLFF
-,TRBV28,24,TRBJ2-6,TRBD2,TGTGCCAGCAGTCCTTTCAACGGGTATCCGGGTCGACTAGCGGTTAGCTCTGGGGCCAACGTCCTGACTTTC,CASSPFNGYPGRLAVSSGANVLTF
-,TRBV7-7,15,TRBJ2-2,TRBD2,TGTGCCAGCTCCGACGATCGGGCGGGAGCCGGGGAGCTGTTTTTT,CASSDDRAGAGELFF
-,TRBV5-1,15,TRBJ2-3,TRBD1,TGCGCCAGCAGCTTTACGACAGGGTCTTCAGATACGCAGTATTTT,CASSFTTGSSDTQYF
-,TRBV6-7,17,TRBJ1-5,TRBD1,TGTGCCAGCAGTTACCCGGGACAGAGAAGGAACAATCAGCCCCAGCATTTT,CASSYPGQRRNNQPQHF
-,TRBV11-2,16,TRBJ2-5,TRBD2,TGTGCCAGCAGCCAGTCTGGGACTAGCGGGAGAGAGACCCAGTACTTC,CASSQSGTSGRETQYF
-,TRBV7-6,15,TRBJ2-1,TRBD2,TGTGCCAGCAGCGTTCAGGGACTAGCGGGGGGGGAGCAGTTCTTC,CASSVQGLAGGEQFF
few,TRBV30,15,TRBJ1-6,TRBD1,TGTGCCTGGAGAATCCCGGGACAGAATAATTCACCCCTCCACTTT,CAWRIPGQNNSPLHF
few,TRBV5-1,13,TRBJ1-2,TRBD1,TGCGCCAGCAGCGGCCAGGGGGACTATGGCTACACCTTC,CASSGQGDYGYTF
-,TRBV2,14,TRBJ1-1,-,TGTGCCAGCAGTGGGCCCTTTCGCGGGACTGAAGCTTTCTTT,CASSGPFRGTEAFF
-,TRBV5-6,15,TRBJ1-6,-,TGTGCCAGCAGCTTGGCCGGGCGTTCGGGGTCACCCCTCCACTTT,CASSLAGRSGSPLHF
-,TRBV24-1,14,TRBJ2-5,-,TGTGCCACCGGGGCGCGGGACAGCAGAGAGACCCAGTACTTC,CATGARDSRETQYF
-,TRBV5-6,14,TRBJ2-7,-,TGTGCCAGCAGCTTGTCACGGGGAACCTACGAGCAGTACTTC,CASSLSRGTYEQYF
-,TRBV19,14,TRBJ1-6,TRBD1,TGTGCCAGTAGTGGCTGGACAGGGAGGTCACCCCTCCACTTT,CASSGWTGRSPLHF
-,TRBV4-1,16,TRBJ1-2,-,TGCGCCAGCAGCCAAGGCAAGCAGGGGCCTCAGTATGGCTACACCTTC,CASSQGKQGPQYGYTF
-,TRBV27,15,TRBJ1-5,TRBD1,TGTGCCAGCAGTCCAGCGACAGGGGGCGATCAGCCCCAGCATTTT,CASSPATGGDQPQHF
-,TRBV4-1,15,TRBJ1-1,-,TGCGCCAGCAGCCCCCGAGGCAGTGATAACACTGAAGCTTTCTTT,CASSPRGSDNTEAFF
-,TRBV7-9,14,TRBJ2-1,-,TGTGCCAGCAGCTTAGAGGGGGTTTTAAATGAGCAGTTCTTC,CASSLEGVLNEQFF
few,TRBV5-1,15,TRBJ2-7,-,TGCGCCAGCAGCTTGGTCGTGGGAGGCTCCTACGAGCAGTACTTC,CASSLVVGGSYEQYF
-,TRBV28,14,TRBJ1-1,TRBD1,TGTGCCAGCAGTTTCTTCAACAGGGGCGCTGAAGCTTTCTTT,CASSFFNRGAEAFF
-,TRBV6-5,14,TRBJ1-4,-,TGTGCCAGCAGCCCAGTTGCAACTAATGAAAAACTGTTTTTT,CASSPVATNEKLFF
-,TRBV5-4,13,TRBJ2-3,-,TGTGCCAGCAGCTTGCCTGGCACAGATACGCAGTATTTT,CASSLPGTDTQYF
-,TRBV6-1,12,TRBJ2-7,-,TGTGCCAGCAGTGATGTAGGGGACGAGCAGTACTTC,CASSDVGDEQYF
-,TRBV28,15,TRBJ1-4,-,TGTGCCAGCAGTTTCGGACAGATCGTTAATGAAAAACTGTTTTTT,CASSFGQIVNEKLFF
-,TRBV7-9,18,TRBJ1-4,-,TGTGCCAGCAGCTTAAGCCCCTCTGAGGATGCAACTAATGAAAAACTGTTTTTT,CASSLSPSEDATNEKLFF
once,TRBV5-6,15,TRBJ2-7,TRBD2,TGTGCCAGCAGCTGGGGGGCGGGGGGCGGCTACGAGCAGTACTTC,CASSWGAGGGYEQYF
-,TRBV27,13,TRBJ1-5,-,TGTGCCAGCAGTTTTAGCAGCAATCAGCCCCAGCATTTT,CASSFSSNQPQHF
-,TRBV6-5,15,TRBJ2-3,TRBD2,TGTGCCAGCAGTTACTCGAGCGGGGGGCTGGATACGCAGTATTTT,CASSYSSGGLDTQYF
once,TRBV7-4,15,TRBJ1-5,-,TGTGCCAGCATATCTGCCAGGGAAAGTAGTCAGCCCCAGCATTTT,CASISARESSQPQHF
once,TRBV2,13,TRBJ2-5,-,TGTGCCAGCCAGGTAGGGGTCGGCGAGACCCAGTACTTC,CASQVGVGETQYF
-,TRBV7-6,13,TRBJ1-5,-,TGTGCCAGCAGCTTCGGTAGCAATCAGCCCCAGCATTTT,CASSFGSNQPQHF
-,TRBV4-1,17,TRBJ1-6,TRBD1,TGCGCCAGCAGCCACCACCTCGACAGGGCTAGGACTTCACCCCTCCACTTT,CASSHHLDRARTSPLHF
-,TRBV3-1/TRBV3-2,17,TRBJ1-1,TRBD1,TGTGCCAGCAGCCAAGATCCCGGGACAGGGATGAACACTGAAGCTTTCTTT,CASSQDPGTGMNTEAFF
-,TRBV6-5,14,TRBJ2-1,-,TGTGCCATCGGTATAGGACTAGGGGGCAATGAGCAGTTCTTC,CAIGIGLGGNEQFF
-,TRBV4-1,14,TRBJ2-7,-,TGCGCCAGCAGCCCGGGACTCAAGACCTACGAGCAGTACTTC,CASSPGLKTYEQYF
-,TRBV15,12,TRBJ2-7,-,TGTGCCACCAGCAGAGATACGGGAGAGCAGTACTTC,CATSRDTGEQYF
-,TRBV24-1,16,TRBJ2-3,-,TGTGCCACCAGCTTCACTACACAATCGAGCACAGATACGCAGTATTTT,CATSFTTQSSTDTQYF
-,TRBV7-8,13,TRBJ2-7,-,TGTGCCAGCAGCTTATATACAGGTTACGAGCAGTACTTC,CASSLYTGYEQYF
-,TRBV19,15,TRBJ2-5,TRBD2,TGTGCCAGTAGTATGCGGGGGGCTTTCCAAGAGACCCAGTACTTC,CASSMRGAFQETQYF
-,TRBV18,14,TRBJ2-1,TRBD2,TGTGCCAGCTCACCGGCGGGAGGGCCCAATGAGCAGTTCTTC,CASSPAGGPNEQFF
few,TRBV5-1,14,TRBJ2-1,-,TGCGCCAGCAGCTTGAATCGCGCGGGCAATGAGCAGTTCTTC,CASSLNRAGNEQFF
-,TRBV6-6,16,TRBJ1-1,TRBD1,TGTGCCAGCAGTTACTCTTCTGGGACAGGGGACACTGAAGCTTTCTTT,CASSYSSGTGDTEAFF
-,TRBV28,14,TRBJ1-5,-,TGTGCCACCCTATTTCGGACAGCAGATCAGCCCCAGCATTTT,CATLFRTADQPQHF
-,TRBV10-1,15,TRBJ1-1,TRBD1,TGCGCCAGCAGCGAAAGGACAGGACTGAACACTGAAGCTTTCTTT,CASSERTGLNTEAFF
-,TRBV3-1/TRBV3-2,16,TRBJ1-2,TRBD1,TGTGCCAGCAGCCCAAAGACAGGGGGCCGAAGCTATGGCTACACCTTC,CASSPKTGGRSYGYTF
-,TRBV4-1,16,TRBJ2-5,-,TGCGCCAGCAGCCACAGACCCCAGCGGCTCCAAGAGACCCAGTACTTC,CASSHRPQRLQETQYF
-,TRBV6-5,14,TRBJ2-3,-,TGTGCCAGCAGTCGAGTGGCGGAGACAGATACGCAGTATTTT,CASSRVAETDTQYF
-,TRBV30,13,TRBJ1-2,TRBD1,TGTGCCTGGGTCCATGGACAGGGGGCTCCGGGCACCTTC,CAWVHGQGAPGTF
-,TRBV5-1,15,TRBJ1-1,-,TGCGCCAGCAGCTCAAAGCCCAGAGGGAACACTGAAGCTTTCTTT,CASSSKPRGNTEAFF